This T cell receptor beta chain emerged from a study of T cells in Graves' hyperthyroidism and ophthalmopathy. The CDR3 sequence is 15 residues long. V lost 3 bases to trimming and J lost 0 bases, with 10 bases between them. CDR1 and CDR2 (germline): LNHDA, SQIVND (reference sequence). This clonotype has just a few counts. From RNA transcripts, TCR beta CDR3 regions were amplified. First-round RT-PCR with HTBI primers amplified the TCR CDR3 region. TCRdb re-called the multiplex PCR reads with MiXCR, one entry per CDR3 protein. The data show 300,000 to 450,000 distinct CDR3 sequences, around 25% seen once.

This clonotype was obtained from a man aged 45 to 65 with Graves' hyperthyroidism. The chain couples TRBV19 to TRBJ2-3, with D maybe TRBD2 (6 bases). The sample consisted of blood. In DNA form, the CDR3 reads TGTGCCAGTAGTATTTTAGCGGAAAGCACAGATACGCAGTATTTT. It translates to CASSILAESTDTQYF.